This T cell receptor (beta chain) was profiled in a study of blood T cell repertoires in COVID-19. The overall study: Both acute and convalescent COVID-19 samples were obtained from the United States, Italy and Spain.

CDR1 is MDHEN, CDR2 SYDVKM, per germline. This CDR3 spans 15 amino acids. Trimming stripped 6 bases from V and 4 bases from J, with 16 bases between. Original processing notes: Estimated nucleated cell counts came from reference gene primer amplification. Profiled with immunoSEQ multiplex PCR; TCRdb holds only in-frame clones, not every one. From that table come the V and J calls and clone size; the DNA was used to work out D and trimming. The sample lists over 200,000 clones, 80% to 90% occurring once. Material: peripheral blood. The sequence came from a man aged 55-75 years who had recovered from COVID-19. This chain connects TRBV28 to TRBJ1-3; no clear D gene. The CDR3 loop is CASSPADVQGNTIYF. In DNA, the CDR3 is TGTGCCAGCAGCCCCGCGGATGTGCAAGGAAACACCATATATTTT.